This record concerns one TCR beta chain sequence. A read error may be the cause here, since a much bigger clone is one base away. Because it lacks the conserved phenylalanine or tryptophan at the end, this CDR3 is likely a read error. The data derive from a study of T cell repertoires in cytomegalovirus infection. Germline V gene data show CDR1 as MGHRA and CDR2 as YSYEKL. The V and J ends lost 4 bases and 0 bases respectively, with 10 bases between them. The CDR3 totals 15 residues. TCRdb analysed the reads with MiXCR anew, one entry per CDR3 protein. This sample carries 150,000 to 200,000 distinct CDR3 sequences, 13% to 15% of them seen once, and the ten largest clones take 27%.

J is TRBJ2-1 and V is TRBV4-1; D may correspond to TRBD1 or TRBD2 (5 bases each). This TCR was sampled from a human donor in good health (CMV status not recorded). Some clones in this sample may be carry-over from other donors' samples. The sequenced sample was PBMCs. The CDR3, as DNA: TGCGCCAGCAGCCCCCTGGGGACCTCCTACAATGAGCAGTTCTGC. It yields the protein CASSPLGTSYNEQFC.